One and the same sample provided the 24 T cell receptor beta chains below, sequenced in a study of glioma-infiltrating T cells after dendritic cell vaccination. Data came from immunoSEQ multiplex PCR; TCRdb stores just in-frame clones and leaves some out. This sample has 25,000 to 35,000 clones; 90% to 95% occur once, and the top ten carry roughly 2.3%. Here the sequenced sample was blood, taken before dendritic cell vaccination. The receptors stem from a human donor with glioblastoma.

The chain recombines TRBV30 with TRBJ2-1; D may be TRBD2 (5 bases). The length of the CDR3 is 13 residues. The V end was cut by 0 bases, the J end by 8 bases, with 11 bases between. Looked up from germline, CDR1 is GTSNPN and CDR2 is SVGIG (reference sequence). CDR3 bases: TGTGCCTGGAGTGTCGGGGAGCGTTATGAGCAGTTCTTC. Translation: CAWSVGERYEQFF.

This clone was detected once. Because it lacks the conserved phenylalanine or tryptophan at the end, this CDR3 is likely a read error. The gene calls are TRBV6-5 and TRBJ1-4; no clear D. The V end lost 2 bases, the J end lost 5 bases, and 9 bases lay between the germline ends. Germline CDR1 is MNHEY and CDR2 is SVGAGI. This CDR3 has 14 amino acids. The CDR3 region has the DNA TGTGCCAGCAGTTACGGGCAATTCAATGAAAAACTGTTTCTT. Protein: CASSYGQFNEKLFL.

This clone was recorded only once. In DNA, the CDR3 is TGCGCCAGCAGCCCTCGGGGAGGGAGGACCTACGAGCAGTACTTC. As protein: CASSPRGGRTYEQYF. V usage is TRBV4-1 and J usage is TRBJ2-7, with TRBD2 matching 7 bases. CDR1 is MGHRA, CDR2 YSYEKL, per germline. The V and J ends lost 4 bases and 2 bases, in that order; junction bases with no gene match: 8. This CDR3 region has 15 residues.

The genes are TRBV5-1 and TRBJ2-3; 8 nucleotides match TRBD1. The CDR3 has 18 residues. The germline V gene encodes CDR1 SGHRS and CDR2 YFSETQ. Losses at the gene ends were 3 bases for V and 0 bases for J; bases not matched to a gene: 12. The CDR3 loop is CASSSGTGRATSTDTQYF. The DNA for the CDR3 is TGCGCCAGCAGCTCCGGGACAGGAAGGGCAACTAGCACAGATACGCAGTATTTT.

The V gene is TRBV6-5, the J gene TRBJ2-1, with 11 nucleotides matching TRBD2. V trimming: 0 bases; J trimming: 12 bases; junction bases outside the gene matches: 10. The CDR3 covers 16 residues. Germline assignment: CDR1 MNHEY and CDR2 SVGAGI. CDR3 DNA: TGTGCCAGCAGTTACTCTAGGCTAGCGGGGGGCGGGGGGCAGTTCTTC. Residues: CASSYSRLAGGGGQFF.

DNA of the CDR3: TGTGCCAGTCGCCGCCGACAGGGGGGGGAAAAACTGTTTTTT. It codes for CASRRRQGGEKLFF. The rearrangement joins TRBV19 to TRBJ1-4; 9 bases line up with TRBD1. CDR3 size: 14 residues. Germline values: CDR1 LNHDA, CDR2 SQIVND (reference sequence). V dropped 8 bases and J dropped 8; count of bases not matched to a gene: 9.

This chain joins TRBV4-1 and TRBJ1-1; possible D gene TRBD1, 6 bases. The germline CDR1 and CDR2 sequences are MGHRA and YSYEKL. This CDR3 region has 17 residues. V was shortened by 3 bases and J by 1 base, with 18 bases between the two germline ends. The CDR3 DNA sequence: TGCGCCAGCAGCCAGTGGGCAGGGGTCGCCCCGAACACTGAAGCTTTCTTT. Translated, it gives CASSQWAGVAPNTEAFF.

In this sample, this clone turned up once. This chain connects TRBV11-2 to TRBJ1-2; D is undetermined. Germline values: CDR1 SGHAT, CDR2 FQNNGV. The CDR3 spans 15 residues. Trimming shortened V by 4 bases and J by 8 bases, and 20 bases separated the two germline ends. The DNA of the CDR3 is TGTGCCAGCAGCTCCCCCTCACTAACGTACACGGGCTACACCTTC. Translating it yields CASSSPSLTYTGYTF.

This chain joins TRBV2 and TRBJ1-1; 9 bases map to TRBD1. Looked up from germline, CDR1 is SNHLY and CDR2 is FYNNEI. J was trimmed by 4 bases and V by 5 bases; bases with no gene match: 5. CDR3 length: 14 residues. DNA of the CDR3: TGTGCCAGCAGTACAGGGGGCAGTGGCACTGAAGCTTTCTTT. Translation: CASSTGGSGTEAFF.

The chain recombines TRBV10-3 with TRBJ1-2; maybe TRBD1 (6 bases). Per the germline V gene, CDR1 is ENHRY and CDR2 is SYGVKD. The V gene lost 10 bases and the J gene lost 4 bases, with 22 bases spanning the gap. CDR3 length: 15 residues. CDR3 loop: CATKDSSIPLYGYTF. In nucleotides, the CDR3 is TGTGCCACCAAGGACAGCTCGATCCCGCTCTATGGCTACACCTTC.

The rearrangement joins TRBV5-6 to TRBJ2-2; weak D call: TRBD2 (6 bases). The CDR3 length is 19 residues. Trimming stripped 4 bases from V and 0 bases from J, with 22 bases between. From germline, CDR1 is SGHDT and CDR2 YYEEEE. This CDR3 reads CASSPDPFTSSTNTGELFF. For the CDR3, the DNA is TGTGCCAGCAGCCCGGACCCATTTACTAGCTCAACGAACACCGGGGAGCTGTTTTTT.

This clone was picked up a small number of times. The genes are TRBV30 and TRBJ2-7; D possibly corresponds to TRBD2 (5 bases). The germline V gene has CDR1 GTSNPN and CDR2 SVGIG (reference sequence). V lost 0 bases and J 5 bases, leaving 11 bases between the germline ends. The CDR3 runs 13 residues. CDR3 loop: CAWSVISGNEQYF. The CDR3, as DNA: TGTGCCTGGAGTGTAATCTCGGGGAACGAGCAGTACTTC.

The chain links TRBV6-1 to TRBJ2-3, with TRBD1 identical over 10 bases. Germline CDR1 is MNHNS and CDR2 is SASEGT. The CDR3 totals 15 residues. V lost 9 bases and J lost 1; bases outside the gene matches: 7. CDR3 DNA: TGTGCCAGTTTAACCGGGACAGGGGGCACAGATACGCAGTATTTT. This gives the protein CASLTGTGGTDTQYF.

In regard to this clone: An end of the junction differs from the germline gene, which may be a read error. The chain combines TRBV4-1 with TRBJ1-2; D not certain. The germline CDR1 and CDR2 sequences are MGHRA and YSYEKL. CDR3 length: 13 amino acids. CDR3 DNA: TGCGCCAGCAGTCAAGGCGGGTTTGGAGGCTACACCTTC. Its translation: CASSQGGFGGYTF.

The chain employs TRBV2 and TRBJ2-1; D is possibly TRBD2 (5 bases). Trimming stripped 4 bases from V and 5 bases from J, with 12 bases between. This CDR3 spans 14 amino acids. The germline gives CDR1 SNHLY, CDR2 FYNNEI. Here the CDR3 DNA reads TGTGCCAGCAGTGGGAACTCCGGGGACAATGAGCAGTTCTTC. Its protein product is CASSGNSGDNEQFF.

The J gene is TRBJ1-2, the V gene TRBV10-2, with TRBD1 matching over 7 bases. The J segment lost 3 bases and the V segment lost 2 bases, leaving 0 bases of the junction unmatched. From germline, CDR1 is WSHSY and CDR2 SAAADI. The CDR3 spans 13 residues. The CDR3 is CASSEQGDYGYTF. CDR3 sequence (DNA): TGCGCCAGCAGTGAGCAGGGGGACTATGGCTACACCTTC.

The chain employs TRBV6-8 and TRBJ1-6; D is possibly TRBD1 (6 bases). Trimming cost V 2 bases and J 11 bases, with 22 bases left between them. The germline V gene has CDR1 MNHGY and CDR2 SAAAGT. The CDR3 consists of 17 residues. The CDR3 reads CASSYPNPSGARTPLHF. Written as DNA, the CDR3 is TGTGCCAGCAGTTACCCAAACCCCTCAGGGGCGAGGACACCCCTCCACTTT.

V gene TRBV2 combines with J gene TRBJ1-1, with 10 bases fitting TRBD1. The CDR3 extends over 15 amino acids. Germline CDR1 and CDR2: SNHLY and FYNNEI. Trimming at V came to 10 bases and at J to 6 bases, leaving 14 bases not matched to a gene. CDR3 nucleotides: TGTGCCACCAAGGGACAGGGGCCGTCGATGGCTGAAGCTTTCTTT. Amino acid sequence: CATKGQGPSMAEAFF.

The V call is TRBV2, the J call TRBJ2-1, with 10 bases that match TRBD2. The CDR3 has 15 residues. V dropped 3 bases and J dropped 4; count of bases not matched to a gene: 3. Germline loops: CDR1 SNHLY, CDR2 FYNNEI. The DNA for the CDR3 is TGTGCCAGCAGTGACCGGACTAGCGGATACAATGAGCAGTTCTTC. Residues: CASSDRTSGYNEQFF.

J is TRBJ2-7 and V is TRBV7-8, with 10 bases that match TRBD1. Germline V lookup: CDR1 SGHVS, CDR2 FQNEAQ. The V and J ends lost 6 bases and 2 bases, in that order; junction bases with no gene match: 16. The CDR3 spans 18 residues. CDR3 protein: CASSRRPLRDRGTYEQYF. CDR3 coding DNA: TGTGCCAGCAGTAGACGGCCCCTCCGGGACAGGGGTACCTACGAGCAGTACTTC. Drawing the rest from reference TRBV7-8 and TRBJ2-7, the complete variable domain is GAGVSQSPRYKVAKRGQDVALRCDPISGHVSLFWYQQALGQGPEFLTYFQNEAQLDKSGLPSDRFFAERPEGSVSTLKIQRTQQEDSAVYLCASSRRPLRDRGTYEQYFGPGTRLTVT.

The gene calls are TRBV2 and TRBJ1-2; the D gene is possibly TRBD1 (6 bases). The CDR3 spans 14 residues. Per the germline V gene, CDR1 is SNHLY and CDR2 is FYNNEI. Trimming cost V 6 bases and J 3 bases, with 14 bases left between them. The CDR3 DNA reads TGTGCCAGCAGGAGGGTGGGGGGGCACTATGGCTACACCTTC. It codes for CASRRVGGHYGYTF.

The chain uses TRBV30 and TRBJ1-5; a weak D match, TRBD1 (6 bases). Germline V lookup: CDR1 GTSNPN, CDR2 SVGIG (reference sequence). Trimming pared 4 bases from V and 0 bases from J, leaving 10 bases between. The CDR3 covers 14 residues. The CDR3, as DNA: TGTGCCTGGACCCGGGACAATAGCAATCAGCCCCAGCATTTT. It translates to CAWTRDNSNQPQHF.

The gene calls are TRBV5-5 and TRBJ1-2, with D uncertain. The CDR3 is 14 amino acids. V lost 5 bases and J lost 4, with 15 bases in between. The germline V gene has CDR1 SGHKS and CDR2 YYEKEE (reference sequence). CDR3: CASSPDGAAYGYTF. CDR3 nucleotides: TGTGCCAGCAGTCCTGACGGAGCCGCCTATGGCTACACCTTC. The variable domain in full, with the rest retrieved from reference TRBV5-5 and TRBJ1-2, is DAGVTQSPTHLIKTRGQQVTLRCSPISGHKSVSWYQQVLGQGPQFIFQYYEKEERGRGNFPDRFSARQFPNYSSELNVNALLLGDSALYLCASSPDGAAYGYTFGSGTRLTVV.

The chain couples TRBV5-1 to TRBJ2-3; D is possibly TRBD2 (7 bases). This CDR3 is 15 amino acids long. V was pared by 2 bases and J by 4 bases, with 14 bases between. Germline assignment: CDR1 SGHRS and CDR2 YFSETQ. DNA of the CDR3: TGCGCCAGCAGCTTTGCGGGGGCCCCGGCAGATACGCAGTATTTT. It is translated as CASSFAGAPADTQYF.